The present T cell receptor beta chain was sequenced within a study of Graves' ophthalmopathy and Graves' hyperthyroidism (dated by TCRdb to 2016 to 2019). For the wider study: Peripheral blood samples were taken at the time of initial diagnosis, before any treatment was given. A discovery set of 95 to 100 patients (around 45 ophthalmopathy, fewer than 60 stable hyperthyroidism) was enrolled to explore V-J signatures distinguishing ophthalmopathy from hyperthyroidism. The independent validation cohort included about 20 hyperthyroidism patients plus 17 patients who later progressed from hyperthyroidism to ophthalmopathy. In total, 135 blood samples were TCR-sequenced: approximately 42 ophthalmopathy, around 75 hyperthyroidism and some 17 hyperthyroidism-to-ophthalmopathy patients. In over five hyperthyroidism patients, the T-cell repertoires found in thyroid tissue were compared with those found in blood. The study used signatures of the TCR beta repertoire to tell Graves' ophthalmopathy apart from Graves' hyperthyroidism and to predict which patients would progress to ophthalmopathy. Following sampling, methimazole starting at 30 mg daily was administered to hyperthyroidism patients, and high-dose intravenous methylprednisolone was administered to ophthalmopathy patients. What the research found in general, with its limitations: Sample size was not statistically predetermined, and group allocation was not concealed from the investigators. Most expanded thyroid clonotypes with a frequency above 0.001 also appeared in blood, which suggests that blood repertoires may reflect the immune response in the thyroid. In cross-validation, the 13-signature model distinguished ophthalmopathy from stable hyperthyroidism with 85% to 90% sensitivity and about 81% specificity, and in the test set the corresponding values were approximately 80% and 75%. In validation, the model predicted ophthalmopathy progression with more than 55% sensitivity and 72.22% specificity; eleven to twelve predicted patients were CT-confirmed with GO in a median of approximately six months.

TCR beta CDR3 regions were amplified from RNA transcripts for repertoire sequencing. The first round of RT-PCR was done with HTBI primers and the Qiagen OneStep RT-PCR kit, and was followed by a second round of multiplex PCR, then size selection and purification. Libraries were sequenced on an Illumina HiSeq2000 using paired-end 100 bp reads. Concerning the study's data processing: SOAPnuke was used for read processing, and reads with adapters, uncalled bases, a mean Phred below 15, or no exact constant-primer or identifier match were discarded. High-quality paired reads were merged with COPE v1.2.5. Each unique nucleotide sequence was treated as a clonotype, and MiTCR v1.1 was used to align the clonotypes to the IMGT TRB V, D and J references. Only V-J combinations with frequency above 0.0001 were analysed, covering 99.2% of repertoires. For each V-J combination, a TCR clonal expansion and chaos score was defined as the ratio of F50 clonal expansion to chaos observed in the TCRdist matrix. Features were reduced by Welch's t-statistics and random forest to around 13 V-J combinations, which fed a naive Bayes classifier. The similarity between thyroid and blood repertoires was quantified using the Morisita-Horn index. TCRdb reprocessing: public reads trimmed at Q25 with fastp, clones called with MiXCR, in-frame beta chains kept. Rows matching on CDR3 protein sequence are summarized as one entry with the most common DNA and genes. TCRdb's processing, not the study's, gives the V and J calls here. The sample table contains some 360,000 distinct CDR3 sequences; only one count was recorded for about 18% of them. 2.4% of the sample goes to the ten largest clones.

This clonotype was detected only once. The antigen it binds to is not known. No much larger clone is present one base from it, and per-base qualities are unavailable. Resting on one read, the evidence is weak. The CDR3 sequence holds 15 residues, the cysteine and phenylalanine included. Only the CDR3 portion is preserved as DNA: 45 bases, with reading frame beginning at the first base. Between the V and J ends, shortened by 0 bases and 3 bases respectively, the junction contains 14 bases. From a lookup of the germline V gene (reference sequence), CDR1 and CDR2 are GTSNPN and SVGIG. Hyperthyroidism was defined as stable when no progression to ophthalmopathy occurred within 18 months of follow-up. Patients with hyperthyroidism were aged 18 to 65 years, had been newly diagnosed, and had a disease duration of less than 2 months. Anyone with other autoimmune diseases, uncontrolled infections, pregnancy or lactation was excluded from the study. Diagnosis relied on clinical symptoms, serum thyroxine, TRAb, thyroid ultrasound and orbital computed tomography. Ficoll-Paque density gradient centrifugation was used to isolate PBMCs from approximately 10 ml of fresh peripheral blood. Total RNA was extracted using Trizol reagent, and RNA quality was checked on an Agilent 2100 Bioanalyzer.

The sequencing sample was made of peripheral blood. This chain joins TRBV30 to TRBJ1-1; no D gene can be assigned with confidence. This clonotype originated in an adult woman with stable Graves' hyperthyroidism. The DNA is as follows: TGTGCCTGGAGTGTACGGGAGACGAAATACACTGAAGCTTTCTTT. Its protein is CAWSVRETKYTEAFF.